The 22 T cell receptor beta chains reported below all come from one sample, sequenced in a study of shared clonotypes between healthy human individuals. The repertoire was sequenced with immunoSEQ multiplex PCR; TCRdb's copy has only in-frame clones and lacks some. Counted here are about 2.5 million clones, about nine tenths occurring once; the ten biggest clones make up around 0.4%. The sequenced sample was naive CD4+ T cells from PBMCs. The sample's subset: CD45RA+ positively selected. Receptors were obtained from a man between 18 and 35 years old in good health. Some clones in this sample may be carry-over from other donors' samples.

The chain combines TRBV27 with TRBJ1-1; D gene uncertain. V lost 7 bases and J 5 bases, leaving 17 bases between the germline ends. The CDR3 length is 14 residues. Germline-derived CDR1 and CDR2 are MNHEY and SMNVEV (reference sequence). CDR3 sequence (DNA): TGTGCCAGCATAGAGGGAGGAGGGAGGACTGAAGCTTTCTTT. Amino acids: CASIEGGGRTEAFF.

The chain is built from TRBV7-9 and TRBJ2-5; TRBD2 agrees at 12 bases. The CDR3 length is 16 residues. Per the germline V gene, CDR1 is SEHNR and CDR2 is FQNEAQ (reference sequence). J was trimmed by 5 bases and V by 5 bases; bases with no gene match: 9. The DNA of the CDR3 is TGTGCCAGCAGCCCCAGACTAGCGGGAGAATGGGAGACCCAGTACTTC. Its translation: CASSPRLAGEWETQYF. Full variable domain (missing parts from reference TRBV7-9 and TRBJ2-5): DTGVSQNPRHKITKRGQNVTFRCDPISEHNRLYWYRQTLGQGPEFLTYFQNEAQLEKSRLLSDRFSAERPKGSFSTLEIQRTEQGDSAMYLCASSPRLAGEWETQYFGPGTRLLVL.

This chain connects TRBV28 to TRBJ1-2; D is undetermined. This CDR3 region has 15 residues. With 2 bases removed from V and 1 base from J, the gap between germline ends came to 11 bases. Per germline, CDR1 MDHEN and CDR2 SYDVKM. The CDR3 region is CASSLAATSNYGYTF. CDR3 nucleotides: TGTGCCAGCAGTTTAGCTGCGACCAGTAACTATGGCTACACCTTC.

This chain connects TRBV5-4 to TRBJ2-7; the D gene is possibly TRBD2 (7 bases). Trimming removed 0 bases from V and 11 bases from J, with 15 bases in between. Per germline, CDR1 SGHNT and CDR2 YYREEE (reference sequence). CDR3 length: 13 amino acids. CDR3 loop: CASSLDREGGEYF. CDR3 DNA sequence: TGTGCCAGCAGCTTGGATCGGGAAGGGGGGGAGTACTTC. Combining the CDR3 with reference TRBV5-4 and TRBJ2-7 gives the whole variable domain ETGVTQSPTHLIKTRGQQVTLRCSSQSGHNTVSWYQQALGQGPQFIFQYYREEENGRGNFPPRFSGLQFPNYSSELNVNALELDDSALYLCASSLDREGGEYFGPGTRLTVT.

V is TRBV5-8 and J is TRBJ1-4, with D perhaps matching TRBD1 (6 bases). The CDR3 runs 16 residues. Germline CDR1 SGHTS, CDR2 YDEGEE. The V gene lost 5 bases and the J gene lost 4 bases, with 18 bases spanning the gap. CDR3 in amino acids: CASSRGTQPFNEKLFF. DNA for the CDR3: TGTGCCAGCAGTCGCGGGACACAGCCCTTTAATGAAAAACTGTTTTTT. Full variable domain (remainder filled in from reference TRBV5-8 and TRBJ1-4): EAGVTQSPTHLIKTRGQQATLRCSPISGHTSVYWYQQALGLGLQFLLWYDEGEERNRGNFPPRFSGRQFPNYSSELNVNALELEDSALYLCASSRGTQPFNEKLFFGSGTQLSVL.

This chain links TRBV7-2 with TRBJ2-1; D perhaps matches TRBD2 (6 bases). CDR1 and CDR2 (germline): SGHTA, FQGNSA. The length of the CDR3 is 14 residues. V was pared by 7 bases and J by 4 bases, with 14 bases between. The CDR3 DNA reads as TGTGCCAGCACACGGGAGATGGGGTACAATGAGCAGTTCTTC. This translates into CASTREMGYNEQFF.

This clone was found a few times. The chain employs TRBV2 and TRBJ1-1; D is unclear. Germline values: CDR1 SNHLY, CDR2 FYNNEI. The CDR3 consists of 13 residues. V lost 1 base and J 3 bases, leaving 6 bases between the germline ends. The CDR3 loop is CASSEGVDTEAFF. DNA for the CDR3: TGTGCCAGCAGTGAAGGGGTTGACACTGAAGCTTTCTTT.

Concerning this clone itself: The same CDR3 is also encoded by other DNA sequences in this sample. CDR3 sequence reads: CASSLSGPYEQYF. DNA for the CDR3: TGTGCCAGCAGTTTAAGCGGACCCTACGAGCAGTACTTC. The rearrangement joins TRBV27 to TRBJ2-7; D is perhaps TRBD2 (5 bases). Germline CDR1 is MNHEY and CDR2 is SMNVEV (reference sequence). V dropped 2 bases and J dropped 2 bases, with 7 bases sitting between them. The CDR3 covers 13 residues.

This sequence joins TRBV6-5 and TRBJ2-1; 7 bases map to TRBD2. The V gene end was trimmed by 6 bases and the J gene end by 10 bases; junction bases not matched to a gene: 3. This CDR3 is built from 11 residues. The V gene's germline CDR1 is MNHEY and CDR2 SVGAGI. CDR3 DNA sequence: TGTGCCAGCAGGCGGGAGCGCGAGCAGTTCTTC. Translated: CASRREREQFF.

V usage is TRBV11-2 and J usage is TRBJ2-6; the D gene is possibly TRBD2 (6 bases). CDR3 length equals 16 residues. Per germline, CDR1 SGHAT and CDR2 FQNNGV. The germline V and J ends were trimmed by 1 base and 3 bases, with 10 bases remaining between them. CDR3 sequence reads: CASSLGWGGGANVLTF. The CDR3 DNA is TGTGCCAGCAGCTTAGGATGGGGAGGTGGGGCCAACGTCCTGACTTTC.

The chain combines TRBV28 with TRBJ1-2; TRBD1 agrees at 7 bases. This CDR3 contains 14 residues. Looked up from germline, CDR1 is MDHEN and CDR2 is SYDVKM. With V trimmed by 6 bases and J by 4 bases, 8 bases remained unmatched. The CDR3, as DNA: TGTGCCAGCAGCCCTCCCGGGACAGTCTATGGCTACACCTTC. The encoded protein is CASSPPGTVYGYTF.

The chain combines TRBV5-1 with TRBJ1-3; weak D call: TRBD1 (6 bases). Germline V CDR1 and CDR2: SGHRS, YFSETQ. V lost 0 bases to trimming and J lost 4 bases, with 11 bases between them. The CDR3 is 15 residues long. This chain's CDR3 is CASSLAGGPGNTIYF. The CDR3, as DNA: TGCGCCAGCAGCTTGGCCGGGGGGCCCGGAAACACCATATATTTT.

The genes are TRBV2 and TRBJ1-5; possibly TRBD1 for D (5 bases). Looked up from germline, CDR1 is SNHLY and CDR2 is FYNNEI. The CDR3 loop spans 15 amino acids. The V and J ends lost 4 bases and 0 bases respectively, with 10 bases between them. CDR3 in amino acids: CASSVGDVSNQPQHF. CDR3 DNA sequence: TGTGCCAGCAGTGTCGGGGACGTTAGCAATCAGCCCCAGCATTTT.

With respect to this clone: The same CDR3 can be traced to other DNA sequences in this sample. The genes are TRBV19 and TRBJ2-7; possibly TRBD1 for D (6 bases). The CDR3 length is 15 residues. The germline CDR1 and CDR2 sequences are LNHDA and SQIVND (reference sequence). Trimming shortened V by 2 bases and J by 0 bases, and 11 bases separated the two germline ends. Here the CDR3 DNA reads TGTGCCAGTAGTATAAGGACAGAGAGCTCCTACGAGCAGTACTTC. Its translation is CASSIRTESSYEQYF.

The genes are TRBV19 and TRBJ1-1; 9 positions match TRBD1. V lost 3 bases and J lost 4; bases outside the gene matches: 6. This CDR3 comprises 15 residues. Germline CDR1 LNHDA, CDR2 SQIVND (reference sequence). Here the CDR3 DNA reads TGTGCCAGTAGTATGGACAGGGGTTTGCCCACTGAAGCTTTCTTT. Translated: CASSMDRGLPTEAFF.

This sequence joins TRBV5-1 and TRBJ2-7, with 10 bases that match TRBD2. Germline V CDR1 and CDR2: SGHRS, YFSETQ. The length of the CDR3 is 16 residues. With 0 bases clipped from V and 3 bases from J, the junction kept 6 bases outside the gene matches. This CDR3 reads CASSLVASGSGYEQYF. The CDR3 DNA sequence: TGCGCCAGCAGCTTGGTGGCTAGCGGGAGTGGCTACGAGCAGTACTTC.

The chain carries TRBV18 and TRBJ2-7, with 7 bases aligning to TRBD1. The CDR3 is 13 residues long. From germline, CDR1 is KGHSH and CDR2 LQKENI. The V gene end was trimmed by 3 bases and the J gene end by 9 bases; junction bases not matched to a gene: 8. CDR3 coding DNA: TGTGCCAGCTCACCGGAAGCAGGGGGTCTGCAGTACTTC. It encodes CASSPEAGGLQYF.

The chain carries TRBV6-6 and TRBJ1-2; 8 bases map to TRBD1. V lost 6 bases, J lost 4 bases, and 7 bases stayed unmatched. The CDR3 totals 14 residues. Germline V gene sequence: CDR1 MNHNY, CDR2 SVGAGI (reference sequence). CDR3: CASSRGQGLYGYTF. CDR3 DNA: TGTGCCAGCAGCCGAGGACAGGGACTCTATGGCTACACCTTC.

This rearrangement joins TRBV18 to TRBJ2-5; D unclear. The J call is doubtful: the DNA matches TRBJ2-7 better. The CDR3 spans 13 residues. Germline CDR1 KGHSH, CDR2 LQKENI. CDR3 DNA: TGTGCCAGCTCACCATGGGATTTTGCCGAGCAGTACTTC. It encodes CASSPWDFAEQYF.

The rearrangement joins TRBV5-4 to TRBJ1-2; 7 bases match TRBD1. Germline CDR1 reads SGHNT; CDR2 reads YYREEE (reference sequence). V gave up 4 bases and J gave up 8 bases; unmatched junction bases: 17. The CDR3 contains 16 residues. CDR3 amino acids: CASSESTKGGEGGYTF. As DNA, the CDR3 is TGTGCCAGCAGCGAATCAACGAAAGGGGGCGAAGGCGGCTACACCTTC.

This sequence joins TRBV29-1 and TRBJ2-1; D ambiguous. Trimming pared 1 base from V and 11 bases from J, leaving 15 bases between. Germline assignment: CDR1 SQVTM and CDR2 ANQGSEA. The CDR3 length is 13 residues. The DNA for the CDR3 is TGCAGCGTTGAAGCCCTCCTTCGCCGTAAGCAGTTCTTC. Translation: CSVEALLRRKQFF.

The CDR3 region has the DNA TGTGCCAGCACCTTCCTCCCGGGACAGGGGCCACAGGAGCAGTTCTTC. It specifies CASTFLPGQGPQEQFF. The chain employs TRBV28 and TRBJ2-1, with 10 bases fitting TRBD1. This CDR3 spans 16 amino acids. V lost 7 bases to trimming and J lost 10 bases; unmatched junction nucleotides: 16. CDR1 is MDHEN and CDR2 is SYDVKM in the germline V gene.